The clone carrying this T cell receptor beta chain has just a few counts. Its antigen is as yet unknown. Assay used: immunoSEQ multiplex PCR; TCRdb lists only in-frame clones, some missing. Of about 63,000 clones in the sample, roughly 75% are singletons; the top ten hold approximately 3.7%. The sample is drawn from a study of vaccination effects on CD4 cells after COVID-19. Unmatched junction bases numbered 3, after V lost 0 bases and J lost 1 base. Germline CDR1 and CDR2: SGHRS and YFSETQ. The length of the CDR3 is 16 residues. Expansion with viral peptide pools was applied to antigen-specific CD4+ T cells by the ViraFEST assay prior to sequencing. At the end of roughly ten days of culture, CD4+ T cells were isolated. Testing of the vaccine recipients showed negative nucleocapsid antibodies and no prior SARS-CoV-2 infection.

The sequence derives from a human donor who received a COVID-19 vaccine. The rearrangement uses TRBV5-1 and TRBJ2-1; 8 nucleotides agree with TRBD2. The specimen comprised CD4+ T cells from PBMCs cultured with HCoV-OC43 spike peptides, sampled before COVID-19 vaccination. Subset noted: HCoV-OC43 spike overlapping peptide pool stimulation. CDR3 residues: CASSLVTSGSYNEQFF. Written as DNA, the CDR3 is TGCGCCAGCAGCTTGGTAACTAGCGGATCCTACAATGAGCAGTTCTTC.